The T cell receptor beta chain described here comes from a study of T cells after posttransplantation cyclophosphamide. General study findings and limits: Donor-recipient repertoire similarity was low at 1-2 months, rising over year one.

Busulfan-fludarabine conditioning, marrow transplant, and cyclophosphamide on days +3 and +4 were administered. This clone was counted ten times or more. The target antigen is unknown. Germline CDR1 and CDR2: LNHDA and SQIVND (reference sequence). V dropped 9 bases and J dropped 5; count of bases not matched to a gene: 7. This CDR3 has 13 amino acids. Sequenced by immunoSEQ multiplex PCR; TCRdb stores in-frame clones only, minus some. The sample was found to contain fewer than 13,000 clones, and every one recurs. V gene TRBV19 combines with J gene TRBJ1-5; 7 nucleotides align to TRBD1. The sequence was obtained from a female patient between 35 and 55 years old who received an allogeneic stem cell transplant from a related donor, was CMV-positive, and had no GVHD. The graft donor may be the source of some T cells. The material was PBMCs, obtained after allogeneic stem cell transplant with posttransplant cyclophosphamide. CDR3 sequence: CASTGDRDQPQHF. DNA of the CDR3: TGTGCCAGCACAGGGGATAGGGATCAGCCCCAGCATTTT.